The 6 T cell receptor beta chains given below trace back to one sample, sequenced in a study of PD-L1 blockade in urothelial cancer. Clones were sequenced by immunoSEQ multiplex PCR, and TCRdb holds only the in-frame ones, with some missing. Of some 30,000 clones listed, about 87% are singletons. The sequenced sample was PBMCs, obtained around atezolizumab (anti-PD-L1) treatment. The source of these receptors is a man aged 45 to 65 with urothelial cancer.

CDR3 DNA sequence: TGTGCCAGCAGCTTCCGGGACAGGGGGTTCGCTTTCTTT. Residues: CASSFRDRGFAFF. The chain combines TRBV5-6 with TRBJ1-1; 11 bases line up with TRBD1. The V segment lost 2 bases and the J segment 11 bases; nucleotides outside the gene matches: 5. This CDR3 contains 13 residues. The V gene's germline CDR1 is SGHDT and CDR2 YYEEEE.

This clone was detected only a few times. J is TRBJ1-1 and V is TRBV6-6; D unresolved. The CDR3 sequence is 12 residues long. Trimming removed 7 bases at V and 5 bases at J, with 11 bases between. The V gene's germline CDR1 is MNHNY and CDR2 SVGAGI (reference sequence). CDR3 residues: CASIYTGTEAFF. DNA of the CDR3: TGTGCCAGCATATACACGGGGACTGAAGCTTTCTTT.

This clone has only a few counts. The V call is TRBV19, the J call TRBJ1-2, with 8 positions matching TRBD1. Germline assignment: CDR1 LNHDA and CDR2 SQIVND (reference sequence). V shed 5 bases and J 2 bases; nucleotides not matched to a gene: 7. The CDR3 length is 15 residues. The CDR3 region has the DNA TGTGCCAGTAGTCCCGGGACAGGACCAAACTATGGCTACACCTTC. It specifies CASSPGTGPNYGYTF.

This CDR3 reads CASSADTYEQYF. The CDR3, as DNA: TGTGCCAGCAGTGCTGACACGTACGAGCAGTACTTC. The chain joins TRBV25-1 to TRBJ2-7; D not resolved. The V and J ends lost 4 bases and 4 bases respectively, with 8 bases between them. Germline-derived CDR1 and CDR2 are MGHDK and SYGVNS. There are 12 residues in the CDR3.

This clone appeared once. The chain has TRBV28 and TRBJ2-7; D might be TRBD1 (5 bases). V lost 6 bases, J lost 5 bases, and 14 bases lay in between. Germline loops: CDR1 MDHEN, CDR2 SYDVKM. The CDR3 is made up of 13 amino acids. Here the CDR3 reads CASRSVGLNEQYF. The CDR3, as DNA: TGTGCCAGCAGGTCTGTGGGGCTCAACGAGCAGTACTTC. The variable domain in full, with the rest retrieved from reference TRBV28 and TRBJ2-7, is DVKVTQSSRYLVKRTGEKVFLECVQDMDHENMFWYRQDPGLGLRLIYFSYDVKMKEKGDIPEGYSVSREKKERFSLILESASTNQTSMYLCASRSVGLNEQYFGPGTRLTVT.

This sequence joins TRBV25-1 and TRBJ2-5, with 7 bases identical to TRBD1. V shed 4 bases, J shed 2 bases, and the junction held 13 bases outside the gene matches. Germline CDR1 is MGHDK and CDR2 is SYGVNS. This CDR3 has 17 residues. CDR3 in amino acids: CASSGTRTGGVQETQYF. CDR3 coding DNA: TGTGCCAGCAGTGGAACCCGGACAGGTGGGGTACAAGAGACCCAGTACTTC.